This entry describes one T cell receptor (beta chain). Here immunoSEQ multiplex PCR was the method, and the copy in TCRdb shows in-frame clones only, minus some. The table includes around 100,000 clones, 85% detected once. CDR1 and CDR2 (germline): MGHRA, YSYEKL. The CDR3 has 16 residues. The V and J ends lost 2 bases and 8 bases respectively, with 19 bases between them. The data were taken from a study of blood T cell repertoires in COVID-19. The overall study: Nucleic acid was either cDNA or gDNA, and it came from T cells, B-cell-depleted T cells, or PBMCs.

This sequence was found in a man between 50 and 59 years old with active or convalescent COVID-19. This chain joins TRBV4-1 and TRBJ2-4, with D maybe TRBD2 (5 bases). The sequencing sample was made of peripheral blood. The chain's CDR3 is CASSQPGGGGGDIQYF. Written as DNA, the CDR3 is TGCGCCAGCAGCCAACCCGGAGGAGGTGGAGGAGACATTCAGTACTTC.